Below, one TCR beta chain is given with its context. The target antigen is unknown. This sample is drawn from a study of T-cell memory formation after mild COVID-19. Overall study: TCR clusters showed largely donor specificity. Findings and limits, study-wide: CD4/CD8 balance characterized clones contracting day 15 to 85, and CD4+ skew characterized later expanders.

Researchers used 5'RACE with constant-segment primers to make TCR alpha and TCR beta cDNA libraries that carry sample barcodes and UMIs. TCRdb used MiXCR to reprocess the 5' RACE reads, holding one entry per CDR3 protein. The data contain about 350,000 distinct CDR3 sequences, approximately 14% of them singletons. Sequencing was done on a sample of PBMCs or a T cell subset sorted from them (not recorded which). This sequence was found in a young man who had mild COVID-19 (a few samples of this study predate the infection). Cell type and time point are not known.

The CDR3 region has the DNA TGTGCCAGCAGCCCCGCCAGGGTAGCTGAAGCTTTCTTT. It specifies CASSPARVAEAFF. The V and J genes are TRBV27 and TRBJ1-1; tentatively, D is TRBD1 (5 bases). There are 13 residues in the CDR3. V was trimmed by 6 bases and J by 6 bases, leaving 14 bases between them. The germline gives CDR1 MNHEY, CDR2 SMNVEV (reference sequence).